These 25 T cell receptor beta chains were sequenced from one sample in a study of T-cell reconstitution after alpha-beta-depleted transplantation in children. The authors prepared the TCRbeta library with unique molecular identifiers. TCRdb re-derived calls from the PCR reads in MiXCR, one entry per CDR3 protein. Of some 830,000 distinct CDR3 sequences in the sample, under 20% are singletons; the top ten hold approximately 4.5%. This sample comprised PBMCs, mostly from graft donor cells, obtained 360 days after TCRalphabeta/CD19-depleted stem cell transplant. Source of these receptors: a male patient aged 5 to 17 who had a stem cell transplant for acute lymphoblastic leukemia, so the T cells may come from the graft donor.

The J gene is TRBJ2-7, the V gene TRBV6-2 or TRBV6-3; possible D gene TRBD1, 6 bases. Trimming removed 6 bases from V and 1 base from J, with 16 bases in between. This CDR3 comprises 15 residues. Germline assignment: CDR1 MNHEY and CDR2 SVGEGT. CDR3 sequence (DNA): TGTGCCAGCAGAAATACAGGGACCCTATCCTACGAGCAGTACTTC. This translates into CASRNTGTLSYEQYF.

The rearrangement joins TRBV5-1 to TRBJ1-1; 9 bases agree with TRBD1. Germline CDR1 is SGHRS and CDR2 is YFSETQ. This CDR3 comprises 17 residues. With 0 bases clipped from V and 2 bases from J, the junction kept 8 bases outside the gene matches. The CDR3: CASSLAGTGFFNTEAFF. The CDR3 DNA sequence: TGCGCCAGCAGCTTGGCCGGGACAGGGTTTTTCAACACTGAAGCTTTCTTT.

There are many counts of this clonotype. The rearrangement uses TRBV28 and TRBJ2-1; maybe TRBD2 (6 bases). This CDR3 spans 16 amino acids. V lost 1 base to trimming and J lost 1 base, with 11 bases between them. Germline V lookup: CDR1 MDHEN, CDR2 SYDVKM. The CDR3 DNA follows: TGTGCCAGCAGTTTATTTCCGCGGGGATCCTACAATGAGCAGTTCTTC. Its protein is CASSLFPRGSYNEQFF.

Only a few counts were recorded for this clonotype. J is TRBJ2-7 and V is TRBV15; D may correspond to TRBD1 or TRBD2 (6 bases each). Germline CDR1 reads LNHNV; CDR2 reads YYDKDF (reference sequence). Trimming cost V 0 bases and J 6 bases, with 27 bases left between them. The CDR3 covers 19 residues. In nucleotides, the CDR3 is TGTGCCACCAGCAGAGATCGGGGGCGGATACGGTCGGCGATCGGCGAGCAGTACTTC. Its protein is CATSRDRGRIRSAIGEQYF.

The chain is built from TRBV6-6 and TRBJ2-5; TRBD1 might be the D (5 bases). Germline V gene sequence: CDR1 MNHNY, CDR2 SVGAGI (reference sequence). With 6 bases removed from V and 2 bases from J, the gap between germline ends came to 10 bases. This CDR3 spans 13 amino acids. For the CDR3, the DNA is TGTGCCAGCAGACCCGACAGACAAGAGACCCAGTACTTC. It is translated as CASRPDRQETQYF.

This chain connects TRBV7-9 to TRBJ2-7; 8 positions match TRBD1. After removal of 5 bases from V and 2 bases from J, the junction contained 8 bases not matched to a gene. There are 15 residues in the CDR3. Germline loops: CDR1 SEHNR, CDR2 FQNEAQ (reference sequence). The CDR3 DNA sequence: TGTGCCAGCAGCCGACCGGACAGGGAACCCTACGAGCAGTACTTC. It specifies CASSRPDREPYEQYF. Using reference TRBV7-9 and TRBJ2-7 for the parts outside the CDR3, the full variable domain is DTGVSQNPRHKITKRGQNVTFRCDPISEHNRLYWYRQTLGQGPEFLTYFQNEAQLEKSRLLSDRFSAERPKGSFSTLEIQRTEQGDSAMYLCASSRPDREPYEQYFGPGTRLTVT.

The table lists this clonotype with a few counts. This rearrangement joins TRBV5-1 to TRBJ2-1; possible D gene TRBD2, 5 bases. This CDR3 region has 16 residues. From germline, CDR1 is SGHRS and CDR2 YFSETQ. V lost 0 bases, J lost 4 bases, and 14 bases lay in between. The DNA for the CDR3 is TGCGCCAGCAGCTTGGGGCCTAGCTGGGTTTACAATGAGCAGTTCTTC. Protein: CASSLGPSWVYNEQFF.

This clonotype has ten or more counts. V usage is TRBV28 and J usage is TRBJ2-1; 7 nucleotides agree with TRBD2. Germline V gene lookup returns CDR1 MDHEN and CDR2 SYDVKM. The CDR3 has 13 residues. Trimming removed 6 bases from V and 4 bases from J; junction bases left unmatched: 3. The CDR3 region is CASRGEGYNEQFF. CDR3 sequence (DNA): TGTGCCAGCAGAGGGGAGGGTTACAATGAGCAGTTCTTC.

This clonotype has only a few counts. The CDR3 DNA reads as TGCAGTGCTAGAGACAGGGGCCCCTACACTGAAGCTTTCTTT. Its translation: CSARDRGPYTEAFF. The V gene is TRBV20-1, the J gene TRBJ1-1, with a weak D call TRBD1 (6 bases). This CDR3 is built from 14 residues. Germline assignment: CDR1 DFQATT and CDR2 SNEGSKA (reference sequence). Trimming stripped 0 bases from V and 3 bases from J, with 11 bases between.

The chain employs TRBV18 and TRBJ2-1, with 8 bases fitting TRBD2. The CDR3 is 21 amino acids. Trimming took 0 bases from V and 10 from J; bases not matched to a gene: 26. From germline, CDR1 is KGHSH and CDR2 LQKENI. CDR3 protein: CASSPPTSGTRRFRSLAEQFF. CDR3 in DNA: TGTGCCAGCTCACCACCGACTAGTGGGACTAGACGATTCCGGTCTCTCGCCGAGCAGTTCTTC.

This clonotype showed up just a few times. The chain combines TRBV4-1 with TRBJ2-3; D tentatively fits TRBD1 or TRBD2 (5 bases each). Germline V gives CDR1 MGHRA, CDR2 YSYEKL. Trimming pared 1 base from V and 0 bases from J, leaving 11 bases between. The CDR3 has 16 residues. As DNA, the CDR3 is TGCGCCAGCAGCCAAGGACCGGGGCGGAGCACAGATACGCAGTATTTT. Translated, it gives CASSQGPGRSTDTQYF.

This clonotype was seen a few times. The chain links TRBV29-1 to TRBJ2-1; 7 bases map to TRBD2. The junction had 9 bases not matched to a gene; V was cut back by 4 bases and J by 6 bases. The germline V gene has CDR1 SQVTM and CDR2 ANQGSEA. The CDR3 contains 14 residues. The chain's CDR3 is CSVVGGSRVNEQFF. Here the CDR3 DNA reads TGCAGCGTTGTTGGCGGGAGTCGGGTCAATGAGCAGTTCTTC.

This clonotype was observed a few times. V usage is TRBV25-1 and J usage is TRBJ1-2; D gene uncertain. The germline CDR1 and CDR2 sequences are MGHDK and SYGVNS. The CDR3 spans 15 residues. V lost 5 bases and J 8 bases, leaving 21 bases between the germline ends. For the CDR3, the DNA is TGTGCCAGCAGTAAAGGTTACCCTGAGGCGGCCGGCTACACCTTC. This gives the protein CASSKGYPEAAGYTF.

This clonotype showed up just a few times. V and J are TRBV5-1 and TRBJ1-4; 10 nucleotides match TRBD1. The CDR3 covers 14 residues. V shed 4 bases, J shed 10 bases, and the junction held 7 bases outside the gene matches. Germline lookup yields CDR1 SGHRS and CDR2 YFSETQ. The CDR3 sequence is CASSLDRGLSKLFF. For the CDR3, the DNA is TGCGCCAGCAGCCTTGACAGGGGGCTTTCAAAACTGTTTTTT.

The V and J genes are TRBV21-1 and TRBJ2-2; TRBD2, as called in the table, went unchecked against the DNA. TRBV21-1 is an annotated pseudogene. The CDR3 sequence is 17 residues long. Written as DNA, the CDR3 is TGTGCCAGCAGCAAAAGGAACGGGAGGGCGAACACCGGGGAGCTGTTTTTT. As protein: CASSKRNGRANTGELFF.

The chain carries TRBV14 and TRBJ2-3, with TRBD2 matching 10 bases. Germline V gene lookup returns CDR1 SGHDN and CDR2 FVKESK. V was clipped by 7 bases and J by 2 bases; unmatched bases: 15. The CDR3 sequence is 18 residues long. The DNA of the CDR3 is TGTGCCAGCACAACAGGGGGTCGGACTAGCGGCTTCACAGATACGCAGTATTTT. Amino acid sequence: CASTTGGRTSGFTDTQYF.

Only a few counts were recorded for this clonotype. This chain uses TRBV12-3 or TRBV12-4 with TRBJ2-7; D is perhaps TRBD2 (5 bases). The CDR3 loop spans 14 amino acids. V lost 5 bases and J lost 0, with 11 bases in between. CDR3 residues: CASSRTEASYEQYF. The CDR3 DNA sequence: TGTGCCAGCAGTCGGACGGAGGCCTCCTACGAGCAGTACTTC.

This chain connects TRBV7-9 to TRBJ1-2; 9 bases align to TRBD1. V dropped 5 bases and J dropped 8; count of bases not matched to a gene: 9. There are 14 residues in the CDR3. Per the germline V gene, CDR1 is SEHNR and CDR2 is FQNEAQ (reference sequence). CDR3 sequence reads: CASSLQGAVGGYTF. CDR3 nucleotides: TGTGCCAGCAGCCTACAGGGGGCAGTGGGCGGCTACACCTTC. The full variable domain, in which reference TRBV7-9 and TRBJ1-2 provide the parts outside the CDR3, is DTGVSQNPRHKITKRGQNVTFRCDPISEHNRLYWYRQTLGQGPEFLTYFQNEAQLEKSRLLSDRFSAERPKGSFSTLEIQRTEQGDSAMYLCASSLQGAVGGYTFGSGTRLTVV.

The chain links TRBV4-1 to TRBJ2-7, with 13 positions matching TRBD2. This CDR3 comprises 16 residues. With V trimmed by 4 bases and J by 4 bases, 7 bases remained unmatched. Germline lookup yields CDR1 MGHRA and CDR2 YSYEKL. The CDR3 sequence: CASSRTSGSLGYEQYF. As DNA, the CDR3 is TGCGCCAGCAGCCGGACTAGCGGGAGTTTAGGGTACGAGCAGTACTTC.

This clonotype was seen many times. The V and J genes are TRBV5-5 and TRBJ2-5; 9 nucleotides line up with TRBD2. The CDR3 extends over 15 amino acids. The germline gives CDR1 SGHKS, CDR2 YYEKEE (reference sequence). J was trimmed by 5 bases and V by 4 bases; bases with no gene match: 9. The CDR3 DNA reads TGTGCCAGCAGCCTCGGGACTAGCCTATTGGAGACCCAGTACTTC. It yields the protein CASSLGTSLLETQYF.

The chain combines TRBV7-9 with TRBJ1-2; TRBD1 agrees at 7 bases. The CDR3 length is 13 residues. CDR1 is SEHNR, CDR2 FQNEAQ, per germline (reference sequence). V trimming: 6 bases; J trimming: 7 bases; junction bases outside the gene matches: 8. The CDR3 DNA sequence: TGTGCCAGCAGGTCCGGACAGGAAAGTGGCTACACCTTC. Translated: CASRSGQESGYTF.

The V gene is TRBV6-1, the J gene TRBJ2-7, with 7 bases lining up with TRBD1. Germline V gives CDR1 MNHNS, CDR2 SASEGT. This CDR3 comprises 14 residues. V shed 6 bases, J shed 3 bases, and the junction held 8 bases outside the gene matches. For the CDR3, the DNA is TGTGCCAGCAGCCCCCTGACAGGGCTCTACGAGCAGTACTTC. Amino acids: CASSPLTGLYEQYF.

This clonotype was seen at least ten times. The chain has TRBV15 and TRBJ2-7; 7 bases map to TRBD1. The CDR3 is made up of 12 amino acids. The ends lost 5 bases at V and 3 bases at J; junction bases unmatched: 1. Germline lookup yields CDR1 LNHNV and CDR2 YYDKDF (reference sequence). CDR3 residues: CATSRQGYEQYF. The CDR3 bases are TGTGCCACCAGCCGACAGGGCTACGAGCAGTACTTC.

This clonotype was picked up a small number of times. The rearrangement uses TRBV28 and TRBJ2-5; TRBD2 agrees at 7 bases. Germline V CDR1 and CDR2: MDHEN, SYDVKM. CDR3 length equals 18 residues. J gave up 3 bases and V 4 bases, and 17 bases lay outside the gene matches. The CDR3, as DNA: TGTGCCAGCAGTTGTGTACTTCCAGTCCGGGGGGAGAAAGAGACCCAGTACTTC. It codes for CASSCVLPVRGEKETQYF. The full variable domain, in which reference TRBV28 and TRBJ2-5 provide the parts outside the CDR3, is DVKVTQSSRYLVKRTGEKVFLECVQDMDHENMFWYRQDPGLGLRLIYFSYDVKMKEKGDIPEGYSVSREKKERFSLILESASTNQTSMYLCASSCVLPVRGEKETQYFGPGTRLLVL.

The chain links TRBV7-2 to TRBJ2-3; D unresolved. Trimming left V 4 bases short and J 4 bases short, with 12 bases between. CDR1 is SGHTA, CDR2 FQGNSA, per germline. CDR3 length: 14 residues. The CDR3 DNA is TGTGCCAGCAGCTCCTATGGTCTAGCAGATACGCAGTATTTT. Protein: CASSSYGLADTQYF.